Detailed here is one TCR beta chain. Germline loops: CDR1 GTSNPN, CDR2 SVGIG (reference sequence). CDR3 length: 11 residues. V shed 2 bases and J shed 6 bases, with 8 bases lying between them. This specimen belongs to a study of blood T cell repertoires in COVID-19. Profiling relied on immunoSEQ multiplex PCR, and the TCRdb table lists in-frame clones only, not all of them. The table shows under 45,000 clones, with 80% to 90% occurring only once. V is TRBV30 and J is TRBJ2-7; weak D call: TRBD1 (5 bases). The sample comprised peripheral blood. The TCR comes from an elderly man with active COVID-19. The CDR3 nucleotides read TGTGCCTGGAGTAGGGGCCCCGAGCAGTACTTC. It codes for CAWSRGPEQYF.